Here is one T cell receptor beta chain with its context. This CDR3 comprises 17 residues. The V gene lost 5 bases and the J gene lost 0 bases, with 17 bases spanning the gap. The germline V gene has CDR1 PRHDT and CDR2 FYEKMQ (reference sequence). This entry comes from a study of control samples from healthy donors and cancer patients. Clones were read by immunoSEQ multiplex PCR, and TCRdb kept only the in-frame ones, dropping some. The repertoire holds about 100,000 clones, around 92% seen once, with 2% to 2.5% in the top ten. The sequenced sample consisted of blood. The V and J genes are TRBV13 and TRBJ1-3, with D hard to call. This TCR came from a young woman in good health. The CDR3 nucleotides are TGTGCCAGCAGCCCCATTGGAATTGCGGGCTCTGGAAACACCATATATTTT. Encoded protein: CASSPIGIAGSGNTIYF.